This T cell receptor (beta chain) came from a study of regulatory T cells in long-lasting Graves disease. The wider study: Graves' patients who were just diagnosed had used antithyroid drugs for under 3 months. Study-wide findings and caveats: Thyroid tissue went unstudied; only peripheral blood was examined. With 2,741 shared public clonotypes, persistent patients exceeded new patients, who shared about a thousand.

Looked up from germline, CDR1 is MGHRA and CDR2 is YSYEKL. The CDR3 loop spans 15 amino acids. The V end was cut by 5 bases, the J end by 4 bases, with 17 bases between. In regard to this clonotype: Its antigen is as yet unknown.

Relying on iRepertoire HTBI primers and Arm-PCR of CDR3 regions, the team built TCR beta libraries. TCRdb called the multiplex PCR reads again in MiXCR, with one record for every CDR3 protein. The sample yields around 400,000 distinct CDR3 sequences, about 16% seen once. The time point: newly diagnosed GD, antithyroid drugs for less than 3 months. PBMCs were the source of the RNA used for TCR sequencing. The sample here was peripheral blood mononuclear cells (PBMCs), taken at new diagnosis, from a patient treated with antithyroid drugs. The chain has TRBV4-1 and TRBJ1-1; D might be TRBD1 (5 bases). This TCR derives from a female donor with Graves disease. In nucleotides, the CDR3 is TGCGCCAGCAGCTTACGACAGCGGGTTGGCACTGAAGCTTTCTTT. Protein: CASSLRQRVGTEAFF.